Included here is one T cell receptor (beta chain) sequence, with context. The source of the sample is a study of CD8 T cells in ankylosing spondylitis. V lost 5 bases, J lost 1 base, and 3 bases stayed unmatched. This CDR3 has 14 residues. CDR1 and CDR2 (germline): ENHRY, SYGVKD. TCRdb re-derived calls from the 5' RACE reads in MiXCR, one entry per CDR3 protein. The table lists some 240,000 distinct CDR3 sequences, 15% to 20% of them singletons, with around 30% in the top ten. The chain couples TRBV10-3 to TRBJ2-7; 9 bases line up with TRBD1. This sequence was found in a male donor with ankylosing spondylitis or in good health (not recorded which). Specimen: blood, either unsorted or a sorted T cell fraction (not recorded which). CDR3 sequence: CAISSTGGSYEQYF. CDR3 nucleotides: TGTGCCATCAGTTCGACAGGGGGGTCCTACGAGCAGTACTTC.